Below, 8 T cell receptor beta chains from the same sample are listed, as sequenced in a study of blood T cell repertoires in COVID-19. TCRdb keeps only in-frame clones here, not all; method: immunoSEQ multiplex PCR. This sample yields around 300,000 clones, of which about 93% are seen a single time; roughly 7% belongs to the top ten. Sequencing used peripheral blood. The origin of the receptors is a woman between 25 and 40 years old with COVID-19, enrolled during active disease.

This clone came up once. The chain uses TRBV5-1 and TRBJ2-7; no definite D call. The V gene lost 1 base and the J gene lost 0 bases, with 8 bases spanning the gap. Germline-derived CDR1 and CDR2 are SGHRS and YFSETQ. CDR3 length: 14 amino acids. The CDR3 nucleotides read TGCGCCAGCAGCTTGAGGAGCGACTCCTACGAGCAGTACTTC. This codes for CASSLRSDSYEQYF.

The chain links TRBV28 to TRBJ1-4; D call uncertain. V was shortened by 7 bases and J by 7 bases, with 16 bases between the two germline ends. The CDR3 runs 14 residues. Germline CDR1 is MDHEN and CDR2 is SYDVKM. The CDR3 region has the DNA TGTGCCAGCAAGCCGAAACTTGTTTCTGAAAAACTGTTTTTT. This gives the protein CASKPKLVSEKLFF.

This chain connects TRBV20-1 to TRBJ2-7, with unresolved D. Germline V lookup: CDR1 DFQATT, CDR2 SNEGSKA (reference sequence). V lost 5 bases and J 6 bases, leaving 8 bases between the germline ends. The CDR3 extends over 10 amino acids. In DNA form, the CDR3 reads TGCAGTGCTCGGCGGAGCGAGCAGTACTTC. It encodes CSARRSEQYF.

DNA for the CDR3: TGTGCCAGCAGCAAGGGACTGAACTACGAGCAGTACTTC. It translates to CASSKGLNYEQYF. This sequence joins TRBV21-1 and TRBJ2-7; the table assigns TRBD2, which was not confirmed against the DNA. TRBV21-1 is a pseudogene. The CDR3 sequence is 13 residues long.

The V and J genes are TRBV7-9 and TRBJ1-1, with 7 positions matching TRBD1. The CDR3 has 15 amino acids. The germline gives CDR1 SEHNR, CDR2 FQNEAQ (reference sequence). Trimming at V came to 6 bases and at J to 7 bases, leaving 14 bases not matched to a gene. The CDR3: CASRPTGTAIHEAFF. CDR3 coding DNA: TGTGCCAGCAGACCCACCGGGACAGCGATCCATGAAGCTTTCTTT. Filled out from reference TRBV7-9 and TRBJ1-1, the complete variable domain reads DTGVSQNPRHKITKRGQNVTFRCDPISEHNRLYWYRQTLGQGPEFLTYFQNEAQLEKSRLLSDRFSAERPKGSFSTLEIQRTEQGDSAMYLCASRPTGTAIHEAFFGQGTRLTVV.

This clone came up a few times. The rearrangement links TRBV9 to TRBJ2-5; 8 bases fit TRBD1. Germline V gene sequence: CDR1 SGDLS, CDR2 YYNGEE. The CDR3 spans 16 residues. The J segment lost 5 bases and the V segment lost 2 bases, leaving 11 bases of the junction unmatched. CDR3 amino acids: CASSVRTGTGGETQYF. CDR3 nucleotide sequence: TGTGCCAGCAGCGTCCGGACCGGGACAGGAGGCGAGACCCAGTACTTC.

The J gene is TRBJ2-1, the V gene TRBV9; D not certain. The CDR3 length is 15 residues. Looked up from germline, CDR1 is SGDLS and CDR2 is YYNGEE. Trimming pared 1 base from V and 0 bases from J, leaving 8 bases between. The DNA of the CDR3 is TGTGCCAGCAGCGTAAGCCCTAGCTCCTACAATGAGCAGTTCTTC. Its translation is CASSVSPSSYNEQFF.

This clone has just one count. This chain links TRBV6-1 with TRBJ1-2, with a weak D call TRBD1 (6 bases). This CDR3 has 15 amino acids. Germline lookup yields CDR1 MNHNS and CDR2 SASEGT. V was trimmed by 1 base and J by 0 bases, leaving 9 bases between them. The CDR3 loop reads CASSEVGTPNYGYTF. The DNA for the CDR3 is TGTGCCAGCAGTGAAGTGGGGACACCTAACTATGGCTACACCTTC.